Below are 9 T cell receptor beta chains sequenced from a single sample in a study of T cell repertoires in cytomegalovirus infection. TCRdb reanalysed the reads using MiXCR and keeps one entry per CDR3 protein. The data hold 300,000 to 400,000 distinct CDR3 sequences, with 9.5% observed a single time. The sample consisted of PBMCs. The receptors were gathered from a human donor in good health (CMV status not recorded). Some clones in this sample may be carry-over from other donors' samples.

The chain carries TRBV6-2 or TRBV6-3 and TRBJ1-2; D ambiguous. CDR3 size: 15 residues. CDR1 and CDR2 (germline): MNHEY, SVGEGT. V was pared by 8 bases and J by 4 bases, with 20 bases between. The CDR3 region has the DNA TGTGCCAGCCGGACGAGAGGACTTACCGCCTATGGCTACACCTTC. Translation gives CASRTRGLTAYGYTF.

The sample holds many counts of this clonotype. The chain joins TRBV19 to TRBJ2-1; D remains ambiguous. Trimming took off 8 bases at V and 5 bases at J, with 7 bases between the two ends. The CDR3 runs 11 residues. The germline gives CDR1 LNHDA, CDR2 SQIVND (reference sequence). The CDR3 loop is CASHTNNEQFF. The CDR3 nucleotides are TGTGCCAGTCACACAAACAATGAGCAGTTCTTC.

This clonotype turned up a few times. The gene calls are TRBV19 and TRBJ2-3, with TRBD2 identical over 10 bases. The V segment lost 2 bases and the J segment 14 bases; nucleotides outside the gene matches: 7. The germline V gene has CDR1 LNHDA and CDR2 SQIVND (reference sequence). The CDR3 consists of 13 residues. CDR3 loop: CASSIQSGGARYF. CDR3 DNA: TGTGCCAGTAGTATACAGAGCGGGGGGGCCCGGTATTTT.

The table lists this clonotype with a few counts. V and J are TRBV20-1 and TRBJ2-5; no definite D call. This CDR3 contains 12 residues. Trimming stripped 7 bases from V and 4 bases from J, with 13 bases between. Germline V gives CDR1 DFQATT, CDR2 SNEGSKA (reference sequence). CDR3 protein: CSETRITETQYF. The CDR3 nucleotides read TGCAGTGAAACCCGGATAACAGAGACCCAGTACTTC.

The chain combines TRBV7-6 with TRBJ2-1; TRBD1 matches at 7 bases. J lost 3 bases, V lost 4 bases, and 3 bases had no gene match. CDR1 and CDR2 (germline): SGHVS, FNYEAQ. The CDR3 extends over 14 amino acids. CDR3 amino acids: CASSWGQYYNEQFF. As DNA, the CDR3 is TGTGCCAGCAGCTGGGGACAGTACTACAATGAGCAGTTCTTC.

V is TRBV28 and J is TRBJ1-2; D unclear. Trimming shortened V by 4 bases and J by 8 bases, and 11 bases separated the two germline ends. The germline V gene has CDR1 MDHEN and CDR2 SYDVKM. The CDR3 is 12 amino acids. The CDR3 region is CASSSGVRGYTF. The CDR3 DNA follows: TGTGCCAGCAGTTCGGGAGTTAGGGGCTACACCTTC.

This chain connects TRBV5-4 to TRBJ1-1, with 12 bases aligning to TRBD1. This CDR3 is built from 19 residues. Germline V gene sequence: CDR1 SGHNT, CDR2 YYREEE (reference sequence). V trimming: 5 bases; J trimming: 0 bases; junction bases outside the gene matches: 14. The CDR3: CASRQSRDRGRLMNTEAFF. Here the CDR3 DNA reads TGTGCCAGCAGACAGTCCCGGGACAGGGGGCGTCTCATGAACACTGAAGCTTTCTTT.

In its sample, this clonotype was seen a few times. The CDR3 nucleotides read TGCAGTGCCAGGGCCCCCCGCTTATACAATGAGCAGTTCTTC. This codes for CSARAPRLYNEQFF. J is TRBJ2-1 and V is TRBV20-1, with D possibly being TRBD1 (5 bases). Deletions cut 6 bases from V and 4 bases from J, with 16 bases between. Germline V gene lookup returns CDR1 DFQATT and CDR2 SNEGSKA (reference sequence). CDR3 length equals 14 residues.

V usage is TRBV29-1 and J usage is TRBJ1-2; TRBD1 is a possible D gene (6 bases). CDR1 and CDR2 from the germline V gene are SQVTM and ANQGSEA. The CDR3 runs to 12 residues. Trimming took off 3 bases at V and 3 bases at J, with 8 bases between the two ends. DNA for the CDR3: TGCAGCGTTGACCGGGGGCACTATGGCTACACCTTC. Translated, it gives CSVDRGHYGYTF.